Below, 22 T cell receptor beta chains from the same sample are listed, as sequenced in a study of control samples from healthy donors and cancer patients. Measured with immunoSEQ multiplex PCR; TCRdb has only the in-frame clones, and not every one. The profile shows about 130,000 clones, about 93% of them singletons. Material for sequencing was PBMCs. The receptors come from a man between 45 and 60 years old with head and neck cancer.

Written as DNA, the CDR3 is TGTGCCAGCAGCGACCAAGGACAGGGGAGAATTATTGGCTACACCTTC. As protein: CASSDQGQGRIIGYTF. The chain has TRBV7-9 and TRBJ1-2; 9 bases align to TRBD1. J gave up 7 bases and V 5 bases, and 14 bases lay outside the gene matches. The CDR3 is made up of 16 amino acids. CDR1 SEHNR and CDR2 FQNEAQ come from the germline V gene (reference sequence).

The chain uses TRBV19 and TRBJ2-7, with D unresolved. This CDR3 has 14 amino acids. Germline loops: CDR1 LNHDA, CDR2 SQIVND (reference sequence). V lost 3 bases to trimming and J lost 3 bases, with 12 bases between them. Here the CDR3 reads CASSIRGNLYEQYF. As DNA, the CDR3 is TGTGCCAGTAGTATTCGAGGCAATCTCTACGAGCAGTACTTC.

V gene TRBV6-2 or TRBV6-3 combines with J gene TRBJ2-1, with no clear D. Germline CDR1 is MNHEY and CDR2 is SVGEGT. CDR3 length equals 15 residues. V was pared by 0 bases and J by 5 bases, with 11 bases between. CDR3 sequence reads: CASSYSNRLNNEQFF. The CDR3 DNA reads TGTGCCAGCAGTTACTCGAATCGGCTAAACAATGAGCAGTTCTTC.

J is TRBJ1-2 and V is TRBV5-1; no clear D gene. V was pared by 2 bases and J by 4 bases, with 9 bases between. CDR1 and CDR2 from the germline V gene are SGHRS and YFSETQ. This CDR3 comprises 13 residues. The CDR3 is CASSLSESYGYTF. The CDR3 nucleotides read TGCGCCAGCAGCTTAAGTGAATCCTATGGCTACACCTTC.

This chain links TRBV18 with TRBJ2-6; D is undetermined. Germline lookup yields CDR1 KGHSH and CDR2 LQKENI. Trimming cost V 3 bases and J 0 bases, with 6 bases left between them. The CDR3 sequence is 15 residues long. The CDR3 protein is CASSPVASGANVLTF. The CDR3 nucleotides are TGTGCCAGCTCACCGGTCGCCTCTGGGGCCAACGTCCTGACTTTC.

The rearrangement joins TRBV12-5 to TRBJ2-3; the match to TRBD2 covers 8 bases. Germline values: CDR1 LGHNT, CDR2 FRNRAP. Trimming at V came to 6 bases and at J to 4 bases, leaving 15 bases not matched to a gene. CDR3 length equals 17 residues. CDR3 protein: CASGYPLRGGPPDTQYF. The DNA of the CDR3 is TGTGCTAGTGGGTACCCCCTTCGGGGGGGGCCCCCAGATACGCAGTATTTT.

The chain carries TRBV11-2 and TRBJ2-1; D is uncertain. Germline lookup yields CDR1 SGHAT and CDR2 FQNNGV. There are 12 residues in the CDR3. V lost 1 base, J lost 10 bases, and 8 bases lay in between. In nucleotides, the CDR3 is TGTGCCAGCAGCTTAGGGCCTCCAGAGCAGTTCTTC. Protein: CASSLGPPEQFF.

The genes are TRBV12-3 or TRBV12-4 and TRBJ2-5, with D unclear. The V end was cut by 2 bases, the J end by 7 bases, with 5 bases between. The CDR3 sequence is 11 residues long. The DNA for the CDR3 is TGTGCCAGCAGTTTAACGGGGACCCAGTACTTC. Translated: CASSLTGTQYF.

The chain carries TRBV7-6 and TRBJ2-1; D ambiguous. Germline-derived CDR1 and CDR2 are SGHVS and FNYEAQ. V lost 2 bases, J lost 1 base, and 9 bases lay in between. This CDR3 has 15 amino acids. The CDR3 bases are TGTGCCAGCAGCTTAAGACCATTGTCCTACAATGAGCAGTTCTTC. It is translated as CASSLRPLSYNEQFF.

The V gene is TRBV5-1, the J gene TRBJ2-2; weak D call: TRBD1 (5 bases). Germline-derived CDR1 and CDR2 are SGHRS and YFSETQ. The CDR3 covers 13 residues. V lost 6 bases and J lost 6, with 12 bases in between. CDR3 amino acids: CASKQTEAGELFF. CDR3 nucleotide sequence: TGCGCCAGCAAACAGACAGAGGCCGGGGAGCTGTTTTTT.

The chain joins TRBV23-1 to TRBJ2-3; perhaps TRBD2 as D (6 bases). TRBV23-1 is flagged as an ORF with uncertain function. Trimming removed 2 bases at V and 0 bases at J, with 12 bases between. The CDR3 loop spans 16 amino acids. CDR3 sequence: CASSQTSLFSTDTQYF. The DNA of the CDR3 is TGCGCCAGCAGTCAAACTAGCCTCTTTAGCACAGATACGCAGTATTTT.

The chain combines TRBV4-2 with TRBJ2-3; 9 bases match TRBD1. The V and J ends lost 4 bases and 5 bases, in that order; junction bases with no gene match: 4. The germline gives CDR1 LGHNA, CDR2 YNFKEQ. The length of the CDR3 is 14 residues. CDR3 sequence (DNA): TGTGCCAGCAGCCCCGGGACAGGGCGAGATACGCAGTATTTT. It specifies CASSPGTGRDTQYF.

The chain has TRBV7-8 and TRBJ2-7; D is unresolved. Germline CDR1 and CDR2: SGHVS and FQNEAQ. The ends were cut back, 5 bases at V and 1 base at J, with 9 bases in the middle. This CDR3 is built from 13 residues. CDR3 loop: CASSPRTSYEQYF. CDR3 DNA: TGTGCCAGCAGCCCACGGACGTCCTACGAGCAGTACTTC.

V gene TRBV7-8 combines with J gene TRBJ2-3; TRBD2 matches at 10 bases. Looked up from germline, CDR1 is SGHVS and CDR2 is FQNEAQ. The CDR3 has 18 residues. V shed 5 bases, J shed 5 bases, and the junction held 16 bases outside the gene matches. The CDR3 bases are TGTGCCAGCAGCCGATCCCCCTTTAGCGGGGGGCGGATAGATACGCAGTATTTT. This translates into CASSRSPFSGGRIDTQYF.

This chain joins TRBV19 and TRBJ2-1, with 7 positions matching TRBD2. The germline gives CDR1 LNHDA, CDR2 SQIVND (reference sequence). J lost 7 bases, V lost 4 bases, and 16 bases had no gene match. This CDR3 contains 17 residues. CDR3 loop: CASSTTKTSRSANEQFF. As DNA, the CDR3 is TGTGCCAGTAGTACAACCAAGACTAGCCGTTCCGCTAATGAGCAGTTCTTC. The full variable domain, rest sourced from reference TRBV19 and TRBJ2-1, is DGGITQSPKYLFRKEGQNVTLSCEQNLNHDAMYWYRQDPGQGLRLIYYSQIVNDFQKGDIAEGYSVSREKKESFPLTVTSAQKNPTAFYLCASSTTKTSRSANEQFFGPGTRLTVL.

This clone was observed a few times. The rearrangement joins TRBV6-6 to TRBJ1-2; TRBD1 matches at 10 bases. Trimming at V came to 6 bases and at J to 5 bases, leaving 6 bases not matched to a gene. The CDR3 is 14 residues long. Germline V gives CDR1 MNHNY, CDR2 SVGAGI (reference sequence). CDR3 residues: CASRPGTGEYGYTF. The CDR3 DNA reads as TGTGCCAGCAGACCTGGGACAGGGGAGTATGGCTACACCTTC.

The rearrangement links TRBV6-2 or TRBV6-3 to TRBJ2-1; TRBD1 might be the D (6 bases). This CDR3 comprises 15 residues. Germline loops: CDR1 MNHEY, CDR2 SVGEGT. Trimming removed 2 bases at V and 0 bases at J, with 8 bases between. The CDR3 loop is CASSYGGSSYNEQFF. The CDR3 DNA is TGTGCCAGCAGTTACGGGGGCAGCTCCTACAATGAGCAGTTCTTC.

This chain connects TRBV19 to TRBJ2-6; no firm D call. The CDR3 runs to 15 residues. V was trimmed by 6 bases and J by 1 base, leaving 10 bases between them. Germline CDR1 LNHDA, CDR2 SQIVND (reference sequence). The CDR3 loop is CASRLWQSGANVLTF. The CDR3 DNA reads TGTGCCAGTAGGTTATGGCAATCTGGGGCCAACGTCCTGACTTTC.

The chain uses TRBV7-2 and TRBJ2-1; 8 bases agree with TRBD1. The V segment lost 7 bases and the J segment 8 bases; nucleotides outside the gene matches: 13. The CDR3 consists of 15 residues. Germline CDR1 SGHTA, CDR2 FQGNSA. CDR3 region: CASTRRTGKVYEQFF. CDR3 nucleotide sequence: TGTGCCAGCACCCGGAGGACAGGGAAGGTGTATGAGCAGTTCTTC.

This chain uses TRBV5-1 with TRBJ1-6, with TRBD1 identical over 8 bases. Germline CDR1 and CDR2: SGHRS and YFSETQ. This CDR3 contains 14 residues. The V segment lost 4 bases and the J segment 9 bases; nucleotides outside the gene matches: 6. The CDR3 DNA follows: TGCGCCAGCAGCCAGGGACAGGCTTGTTCACCCCTCCACTTT. Its translation is CASSQGQACSPLHF.

The V gene is TRBV29-1, the J gene TRBJ2-5; 8 positions match TRBD2. The CDR3 length is 14 residues. With 5 bases clipped from V and 0 bases from J, the junction kept 5 bases outside the gene matches. CDR1 is SQVTM and CDR2 is ANQGSEA in the germline V gene. The CDR3 loop reads CSVQLAGDQETQYF. CDR3 bases: TGCAGCGTTCAGCTAGCGGGTGACCAAGAGACCCAGTACTTC.

The chain carries TRBV6-4 and TRBJ1-1; 8 nucleotides match TRBD1. The CDR3 length is 18 residues. V dropped 1 base and J dropped 2; count of bases not matched to a gene: 12. Per the germline V gene, CDR1 is MRHNA and CDR2 is SNTAGT. The chain's CDR3 is CASSDWEGDRTENTEAFF. The CDR3 bases are TGTGCCAGCAGTGACTGGGAGGGGGACAGGACAGAAAACACTGAAGCTTTCTTT.